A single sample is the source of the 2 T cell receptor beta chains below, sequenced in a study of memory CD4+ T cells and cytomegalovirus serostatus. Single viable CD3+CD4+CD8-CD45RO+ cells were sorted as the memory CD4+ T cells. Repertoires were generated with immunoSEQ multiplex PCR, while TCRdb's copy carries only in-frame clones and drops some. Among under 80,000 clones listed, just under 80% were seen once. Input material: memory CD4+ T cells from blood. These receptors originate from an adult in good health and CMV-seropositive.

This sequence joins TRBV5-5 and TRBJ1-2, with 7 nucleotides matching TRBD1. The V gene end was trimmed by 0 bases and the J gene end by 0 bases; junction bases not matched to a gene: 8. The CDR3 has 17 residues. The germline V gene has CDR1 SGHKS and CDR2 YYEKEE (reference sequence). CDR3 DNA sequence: TGTGCCAGCAGCTTGGTATTGCAGGGGGTCGCTAACTATGGCTACACCTTC. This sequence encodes CASSLVLQGVANYGYTF.

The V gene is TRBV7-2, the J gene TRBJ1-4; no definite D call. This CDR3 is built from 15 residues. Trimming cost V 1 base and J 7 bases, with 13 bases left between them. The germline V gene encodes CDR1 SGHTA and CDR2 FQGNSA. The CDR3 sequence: CASSLVNQDGEKLFF. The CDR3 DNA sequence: TGTGCCAGCAGCTTAGTGAACCAGGATGGTGAAAAACTGTTTTTT.